This note documents a single T cell receptor beta chain sequence. The antigen is undetermined. V was pared by 7 bases and J by 1 base, with 23 bases between. This CDR3 is built from 19 residues. Per the germline V gene, CDR1 is MNHEY and CDR2 is SVGEGT. One entry per CDR3 protein, called by TCRdb with MiXCR from the reads. The sample carries about 830,000 distinct CDR3 sequences, 32% recorded once. These data originate in a study of T cell repertoires in cytomegalovirus infection. Overall study context: Recently identified HLA-C-restricted CMV epitopes and well-studied HLA-B-restricted CMV epitopes were used by the study. The public TCR beta signatures pointed to both CMV infection and matching HLA type. Notes on the study in general: In two of eight donors, the top clonotype was HLA-C-restricted CMV-specific. Cumulative frequency (of public TCR beta family members) identified carriers of CMV plus the relevant HLA.

This TCR was sampled from a human donor in good health (CMV status not recorded). Some clones in this sample may be carry-over from other donors' samples. The sample was cultured CD8+ T cells from PBMCs, taken from culture after CMV antigen stimulation. V is TRBV6-2 or TRBV6-3 and J is TRBJ2-6; weak D call: TRBD1 (6 bases). The CDR3 loop is CASTRDTVLFGSGANVLTF. Written as DNA, the CDR3 is TGTGCCAGCACGAGGGACACTGTGTTGTTTGGGTCTGGGGCCAACGTCCTGACTTTC.